This T cell receptor beta chain derives from a study of cytomegalovirus exposure and HLA in healthy donors. Study background: A preliminary data release comprised roughly 80 million unique TCRs obtained from HLA-typed donors. Notes on the study in general: Earlier results showed most TCR beta V segments being productive about 87% or about 30% of the time. It was 150 to 200 TCR beta chains that were listed as cytomegalovirus-associated. A cluster of highly shared sequence variants was likely a sequencing artifact.

This clone was counted a single time. The antigen is not known. CDR3 size: 13 residues. Trimming took 5 bases from V and 9 from J; bases not matched to a gene: 7. The germline V gene has CDR1 LNHDA and CDR2 SQIVND (reference sequence). This PCR relied on a set of 60 Vbeta primers and 13 Jbeta primers. Generated by immunoSEQ multiplex PCR, the TCRdb table keeps only in-frame clones and is missing some. The repertoire holds about 170,000 clones, with more than 60% as singletons. The gene calls are TRBV19 and TRBJ2-1, with 7 bases identical to TRBD2. The material sequenced was PBMCs. The clonotype was recovered from a woman in her thirties in good health and CMV-seropositive. The CDR3, as DNA: TGTGCCAGTAGTTCCCGACTAGCCGTTGAGCAGTTCTTC. The encoded protein is CASSSRLAVEQFF.